These T cell receptor beta chains were read from a single sample in a study of beta chain features in type 1 diabetes. Clones were sequenced by immunoSEQ multiplex PCR, and TCRdb holds only the in-frame ones, with some missing. The table records roughly 250,000 clones, 20% of them present only once. What was sequenced was naive CD4+ T cells from blood. Source of these receptors: a woman between 40 and 55 years old with type 1 diabetes. The CDR3 runs from the conserved cysteine through the conserved F or W. The D gene is left open where the match is weak. Clone size appears in some rows only: once, few, many, or a class for an expanded clone.

TRBV29-1,TRBD2,TRBJ2-3,NA,CSLTSGRGTDTQYF,TGCAGCCTGACTAGCGGGAGGGGCACAGATACGCAGTATTTT
TRBV19,NA,TRBJ1-4,few,CASSMGEEEKLFF,TGTGCCAGTAGTATGGGAGAAGAGGAAAAACTGTTTTTT
TRBV5-4,NA,TRBJ1-5,few,CASSLVPGSNQPQHF,TGTGCCAGCAGCTTGGTCCCAGGGAGCAATCAGCCCCAGCATTTT
TRBV15,NA,TRBJ2-2,NA,CATSGYRASNTGELFF,TGTGCCACCAGCGGCTACAGGGCCTCGAACACCGGGGAGCTGTTTTTT
TRBV4-1,TRBD2,TRBJ2-7,few,CASSQDIGLANYEQYF,TGCGCCAGCAGCCAAGATATAGGACTAGCGAATTACGAGCAGTACTTC
TRBV29-1,TRBD1,TRBJ1-2,few,CSVETGTGFYGYTF,TGCAGCGTCGAGACGGGGACAGGGTTTTATGGCTACACCTTC
TRBV6-5,NA,TRBJ2-1,few,CASSYSIRLEGQFF,TGTGCCAGCAGTTACTCGATTCGACTGGAGGGGCAGTTCTTC
TRBV19,TRBD2,TRBJ2-2,NA,CASSPLAGDRTGELFF,TGTGCCAGTAGTCCTCTAGCGGGAGATCGCACCGGGGAGCTGTTTTTT
TRBV2,TRBD2,TRBJ2-2,NA,CASRGSGSTGELFF,TGTGCCAGCCGGGGTAGCGGGTCCACCGGGGAGCTGTTTTTT
TRBV7-3,TRBD1,TRBJ1-1,few,CASSPGTGSLEAFF,TGTGCCAGCAGCCCTGGGACAGGGTCCCTTGAAGCTTTCTTT
TRBV29-1,NA,TRBJ1-2,NA,CSVCRRQPNYGYTF,TGCAGCGTTTGCCGCCGACAGCCTAACTATGGCTACACCTTC
TRBV11-1,TRBD2,TRBJ2-1,NA,CASSSASGEGWYEQFF,TGTGCCAGCAGCTCCGCAAGCGGGGAGGGATGGTATGAGCAGTTCTTC
TRBV30,TRBD2,TRBJ2-1,NA,CAWSRLAGIPRDEQFF,TGTGCCTGGAGTCGGCTAGCGGGAATTCCGCGGGATGAGCAGTTCTTC
TRBV2,TRBD1,TRBJ2-7,few,CASSVEGGDYEQYF,TGTGCCAGCAGTGTCGAAGGGGGCGACTACGAGCAGTACTTC
TRBV7-2,TRBD1,TRBJ1-2,few,CASSSGTGVFGYTF,TGTGCCAGCAGCTCCGGGACAGGGGTGTTTGGCTACACCTTC
TRBV5-1,NA,TRBJ2-3,few,CASSFRQQDTQYF,TGCGCCAGCAGCTTCCGACAACAAGATACGCAGTATTTT
TRBV15,NA,TRBJ2-5,NA,CATSRSSGETQYF,TGTGCCACCAGCAGAAGCAGCGGAGAGACCCAGTACTTC
TRBV29-1,NA,TRBJ1-1,few,CSAGQGPDTEAFF,TGCAGCGCCGGACAAGGCCCAGACACTGAAGCTTTCTTT
TRBV7-2,NA,TRBJ1-3,NA,CASSRQLSGNTIYF,TGTGCCAGCAGCCGACAGTTATCTGGAAACACCATATATTTT
TRBV5-1,TRBD2,TRBJ2-7,NA,CASSRRLANTYEQYF,TGCGCCAGCAGCCGCCGACTAGCGAATACCTACGAGCAGTACTTC
TRBV5-1,TRBD2,TRBJ2-7,few,CASSLVAGDTYEQYF,TGCGCCAGCAGCTTAGTAGCGGGGGATACCTACGAGCAGTACTTC
TRBV9,NA,TRBJ2-3,NA,CASSVEGGNGDTQYF,TGTGCCAGCAGCGTAGAAGGCGGGAATGGCGATACGCAGTATTTT
TRBV30,NA,TRBJ2-7,few,CAWSPRGLGEQYF,TGTGCCTGGAGCCCGCGAGGGCTGGGCGAGCAGTACTTC
TRBV5-1,NA,TRBJ2-3,NA,CASRSSATDTQYF,TGCGCCAGCAGGAGTAGCGCCACAGATACGCAGTATTTT
TRBV2,TRBD1,TRBJ1-2,NA,CASSGDRRYGYTF,TGTGCCAGCAGCGGGGACAGGCGGTATGGCTACACCTTC
TRBV11-1,NA,TRBJ2-7,NA,CASSPNPYEQYF,TGTGCCAGCAGCCCTAACCCCTACGAGCAGTACTTC
TRBV5-1,NA,TRBJ2-3,NA,CASSLDGPTDTQYF,TGCGCCAGCAGCCTGGACGGTCCCACAGATACGCAGTATTTT
TRBV30,TRBD2,TRBJ2-7,NA,CAWDSGGSYEQYF,TGTGCCTGGGACAGCGGGGGTTCCTACGAGCAGTACTTC
TRBV7-9,NA,TRBJ1-1,few,CATRRDTEAFF,TGTGCCACCCGCCGAGACACTGAAGCTTTCTTT
TRBV2,NA,TRBJ1-5,few,CASSEIGGSNQPQHF,TGTGCCAGCAGTGAAATAGGGGGAAGCAATCAGCCCCAGCATTTT
TRBV7-2,NA,TRBJ2-7,NA,CASSIPTALMEQYF,TGTGCCAGCAGCATCCCGACAGCCCTTATGGAGCAGTACTTC
TRBV30,TRBD1,TRBJ1-5,NA,CAWSAKGASNQPQHF,TGTGCCTGGAGTGCCAAGGGGGCTAGCAATCAGCCCCAGCATTTT
TRBV9,NA,TRBJ1-1,NA,CASSVYGNTEAFF,TGTGCCAGCAGCGTTTACGGGAACACTGAAGCTTTCTTT
TRBV29-1,TRBD1,TRBJ2-7,NA,CSVVGTGRDEQYF,TGCAGCGTTGTCGGGACAGGGCGGGACGAGCAGTACTTC
TRBV7-2,NA,TRBJ2-1,NA,CASSAQSYNEQFF,TGTGCCAGCAGCGCCCAGTCCTACAATGAGCAGTTCTTC
TRBV5-1,TRBD1,TRBJ1-5,NA,CASSLGDRGLEPQHF,TGCGCCAGCAGCTTGGGGGACAGGGGGCTGGAGCCCCAGCATTTT
TRBV7-9,TRBD1,TRBJ1-5,few,CASSSGQVHQPQHF,TGTGCCAGCAGCTCAGGACAGGTTCATCAGCCCCAGCATTTT
TRBV5-1,TRBD1,TRBJ1-6,once,CASRGLWDRGKSSYNSPLHF,TGCGCCAGCAGGGGTTTATGGGACAGGGGCAAAAGCTCCTATAATTCACCCCTCCACTTT
TRBV15,NA,TRBJ1-2,NA,CATSREVVGVAGYTF,TGTGCCACCAGCAGGGAGGTCGTCGGGGTGGCAGGCTACACCTTC
TRBV2,NA,TRBJ2-1,NA,CASRRLAGNEQFF,TGTGCCAGCAGACGGCTAGCCGGTAATGAGCAGTTCTTC
TRBV7-9,NA,TRBJ2-1,few,CASSQAEWQFF,TGTGCCAGCAGCCAAGCGGAGTGGCAGTTCTTC
TRBV2,NA,TRBJ1-2,few,CASRARAANYGYTF,TGTGCCAGCCGTGCCAGGGCCGCTAACTATGGCTACACCTTC
TRBV25-1,NA,TRBJ2-3,few,CASSVSGPDTQYF,TGTGCCAGCAGTGTGAGCGGCCCAGATACGCAGTATTTT
TRBV7-2,TRBD2,TRBJ2-1,NA,CASSPGLAGLYNEQFF,TGTGCCAGCAGCCCGGGACTAGCGGGACTCTACAATGAGCAGTTCTTC
TRBV5-4,NA,TRBJ2-7,NA,CASSLRADRAEQYF,TGTGCCAGCAGCCTGCGGGCGGACAGAGCCGAGCAGTACTTC
TRBV18,NA,TRBJ1-1,few,CASSGTQGLNTEAFF,TGTGCCAGCTCAGGGACACAAGGATTGAACACTGAAGCTTTCTTT
TRBV7-3,NA,TRBJ2-1,NA,CASSLKTIAYNEQFF,TGTGCCAGCAGCTTAAAGACTATCGCCTACAATGAGCAGTTCTTC
TRBV29-1,NA,TRBJ2-5,NA,CSVAGLRWQETQYF,TGCAGCGTGGCGGGACTCCGGTGGCAAGAGACCCAGTACTTC
TRBV7-3,NA,TRBJ1-1,few,CASSLQGNTEAFF,TGTGCCAGCAGCCTTCAGGGAAACACTGAAGCTTTCTTT